These 29 T cell receptor beta chains came from one sample sequenced in a study of cytomegalovirus exposure and HLA in healthy donors. Vbeta (60) and Jbeta (13) primers were used in the PCR. Method: immunoSEQ multiplex PCR; TCRdb's copy keeps in-frame clones and lacks some. The data show over 55,000 clones, roughly 67% seen once. Sequencing was done on a sample of PBMCs. These receptors all come from a middle-aged man in good health and CMV-seropositive.

The chain joins TRBV6-5 to TRBJ2-7, with 9 bases that match TRBD1. The CDR3 contains 15 residues. Germline V gives CDR1 MNHEY, CDR2 SVGAGI. V shed 6 bases, J shed 2 bases, and the junction held 8 bases outside the gene matches. The CDR3 reads CASRRSRDRAYEQYF. CDR3 in DNA: TGTGCCAGCAGGCGTTCCCGGGACAGGGCCTACGAGCAGTACTTC.

CDR3 loop: CASSPPRQGASHGYTF. The CDR3, as DNA: TGTGCCAGCAGCCCCCCAAGACAGGGGGCGAGTCATGGCTACACCTTC. This sequence joins TRBV7-9 and TRBJ1-2; 10 bases fit TRBD1. The V segment lost 5 bases and the J segment 6 bases; nucleotides outside the gene matches: 12. The germline gives CDR1 SEHNR, CDR2 FQNEAQ (reference sequence). This CDR3 comprises 16 residues.

This sequence joins TRBV4-3 and TRBJ1-3; possibly TRBD1 for D (5 bases). There are 16 residues in the CDR3. V shed 0 bases and J shed 4 bases, with 13 bases lying between them. Germline CDR1 reads LGHNA; CDR2 reads YSLEER. CDR3 in amino acids: CASSQERQGAGNTIYF. The DNA of the CDR3 is TGCGCCAGCAGCCAAGAGAGGCAGGGTGCAGGAAACACCATATATTTT.

This CDR3 is CASSLEAQGIEQFF. The CDR3 DNA reads TGTGCCAGCAGCTTGGAGGCCCAGGGGATTGAGCAGTTCTTC. The chain has TRBV5-4 and TRBJ2-1; a weak D match, TRBD1 (6 bases). Germline V gives CDR1 SGHNT, CDR2 YYREEE (reference sequence). V gave up 0 bases and J gave up 9 bases, with 13 bases separating them. The CDR3 has 14 amino acids.

The chain links TRBV5-4 to TRBJ2-1, with TRBD2 as a possible D gene (6 bases). Trimming took off 2 bases at V and 11 bases at J, with 11 bases between the two ends. CDR1 is SGHNT, CDR2 YYREEE, per germline (reference sequence). The CDR3 length is 12 residues. The CDR3 loop reads CASSFGGYQQFF. In DNA form, the CDR3 reads TGTGCCAGCAGCTTCGGGGGTTATCAGCAGTTCTTC.

V usage is TRBV27 and J usage is TRBJ2-2; 13 positions agree with TRBD2. The CDR3 is 18 residues long. Germline V gene lookup returns CDR1 MNHEY and CDR2 SMNVEV (reference sequence). Germline trimming cut 3 bases from V and 3 bases from J; bases unmatched to any gene: 7. This chain's CDR3 is CASSFTPGTSGDTGELFF. CDR3 sequence (DNA): TGTGCCAGCAGTTTTACCCCTGGGACTAGCGGGGACACCGGGGAGCTGTTTTTT.

This clone is a singleton in its sample. J is TRBJ1-1 and V is TRBV25-1, with TRBD1 matching 8 bases. Germline trimming cut 4 bases from V and 8 bases from J; bases unmatched to any gene: 3. The CDR3 runs 12 residues. Looked up from germline, CDR1 is MGHDK and CDR2 is SYGVNS. For the CDR3, the DNA is TGTGCCAGCAGTGGGGGACAGGTGGAAGCTTTCTTT. It specifies CASSGGQVEAFF.

V gene TRBV5-4 combines with J gene TRBJ2-5, with D uncertain. CDR1 and CDR2 (germline): SGHNT, YYREEE (reference sequence). The length of the CDR3 is 14 residues. Trimming took 5 bases from V and 5 from J, leaving 16 bases between them. CDR3 sequence (DNA): TGTGCCAGCAGGCCGGAGACGGATCGCGAGACCCAGTACTTC. It is translated as CASRPETDRETQYF.

J is TRBJ1-2 and V is TRBV4-2; tentative D call: TRBD1 (5 bases). The germline gives CDR1 LGHNA, CDR2 YNFKEQ. The CDR3 loop spans 15 amino acids. V lost 1 base, J lost 3 bases, and 12 bases lay in between. In DNA, the CDR3 is TGTGCCAGCAGCCAAGCATCAGGGAGGGACTATGGCTACACCTTC. Its translation is CASSQASGRDYGYTF.

This chain uses TRBV6-5 with TRBJ2-7; 8 bases align to TRBD1. V trimming: 8 bases; J trimming: 3 bases; junction bases outside the gene matches: 9. This CDR3 has 14 amino acids. Germline V gene data show CDR1 as MNHEY and CDR2 as SVGAGI. The DNA for the CDR3 is TGTGCCAGCCGTATCCACAGGGGGGACTACGAGCAGTACTTC. Its protein is CASRIHRGDYEQYF.

The chain employs TRBV5-6 and TRBJ2-5; tentative D call: TRBD1 (5 bases). This CDR3 spans 14 amino acids. Germline V gene data show CDR1 as SGHDT and CDR2 as YYEEEE. The germline V and J ends were trimmed by 0 bases and 5 bases, with 11 bases remaining between them. The CDR3 reads CASSLGGSAETQYF. In DNA form, the CDR3 reads TGTGCCAGCAGCTTGGGGGGCTCGGCTGAGACCCAGTACTTC. Using reference TRBV5-6 and TRBJ2-5 for the parts outside the CDR3, the full variable domain is DAGVTQSPTHLIKTRGQQVTLRCSPKSGHDTVSWYQQALGQGPQFIFQYYEEEERQRGNFPDRFSGHQFPNYSSELNVNALLLGDSALYLCASSLGGSAETQYFGPGTRLLVL.

The chain links TRBV21-1 to TRBJ1-4; the D call TRBD1 from the table was never checked on the DNA. TRBV21-1 is a pseudogene. The CDR3 has 14 residues. This CDR3 reads CASTVEIGGEKLFF. The DNA of the CDR3 is TGTGCCAGCACCGTAGAGATAGGGGGTGAAAAACTGTTTTTT.

In this sample, this clone turned up a few times. DNA for the CDR3: TGCGCCAGCAGCTTGGAGGCAGGGGATGAAAAACTGTTTTTT. It yields the protein CASSLEAGDEKLFF. The gene calls are TRBV5-1 and TRBJ1-4; a possible D gene is TRBD1 (6 bases). The CDR3 is 14 residues long. Germline-derived CDR1 and CDR2 are SGHRS and YFSETQ. Trimming took off 0 bases at V and 6 bases at J, with 9 bases between the two ends.

The CDR3 loop reads CASNQDRGKEKLFF. CDR3 nucleotides: TGTGCCAGTAACCAGGACAGGGGGAAGGAAAAACTGTTTTTT. The chain has TRBV19 and TRBJ1-4, with 10 bases identical to TRBD1. V trimming: 7 bases; J trimming: 8 bases; junction bases outside the gene matches: 7. The CDR3 runs 14 residues. The V gene's germline CDR1 is LNHDA and CDR2 SQIVND (reference sequence).

The chain has TRBV30 and TRBJ1-6; no clear D gene. The CDR3 covers 13 residues. CDR1 is GTSNPN and CDR2 is SVGIG in the germline V gene (reference sequence). Trimming removed 7 bases from V and 0 bases from J, with 7 bases in between. Written as DNA, the CDR3 is TGTGCCTCTCTGAGCTCCTATAATTCACCCCTCCACTTT. Its protein product is CASLSSYNSPLHF.

V gene TRBV4-1 combines with J gene TRBJ1-1; D remains ambiguous. In germline, CDR1 is MGHRA, CDR2 YSYEKL. The V gene lost 0 bases and the J gene lost 3 bases, with 5 bases spanning the gap. CDR3 length equals 13 residues. The CDR3 reads CASSQEGDTEAFF. In DNA form, the CDR3 reads TGCGCCAGCAGCCAAGAAGGAGACACTGAAGCTTTCTTT.

Only a few counts were recorded for this clone. The V and J genes are TRBV5-1 and TRBJ1-5, with TRBD1 matching over 8 bases. Germline CDR1 is SGHRS and CDR2 is YFSETQ. The CDR3 totals 17 residues. Germline trimming cut 1 base from V and 1 base from J; bases unmatched to any gene: 7. The CDR3 sequence: CASSLFPDRGSNQPQHF. The CDR3 DNA follows: TGCGCCAGCAGCTTGTTTCCAGACAGGGGAAGCAATCAGCCCCAGCATTTT.

This CDR3 is CASSLGGGRRYWDTEAFF. Here the CDR3 DNA reads TGTGCCAGCAGTTTAGGCGGGGGGCGGAGGTATTGGGACACTGAAGCTTTCTTT. The rearrangement joins TRBV28 to TRBJ1-1; the D gene is possibly TRBD1 (6 bases). The CDR3 runs 18 residues. The germline V gene has CDR1 MDHEN and CDR2 SYDVKM. V was trimmed by 2 bases and J by 3 bases, leaving 22 bases between them.

The chain employs TRBV4-3 and TRBJ2-5, with D possibly matching TRBD2 (7 bases). Trimming took off 3 bases at V and 1 base at J, with 12 bases between the two ends. Per germline, CDR1 LGHNA and CDR2 YSLEER. This CDR3 has 15 amino acids. The CDR3 loop reads CASSHSGGPQETQYF. In nucleotides, the CDR3 is TGCGCCAGCAGCCATTCCGGGGGGCCCCAAGAGACCCAGTACTTC.

The chain uses TRBV5-1 and TRBJ2-1; TRBD2 matches 8 bases. This CDR3 has 17 amino acids. V shed 0 bases and J 5 bases; nucleotides not matched to a gene: 10. Germline CDR1 is SGHRS and CDR2 is YFSETQ. Here the CDR3 DNA reads TGCGCCAGCAGCTTGGCCCCCGGCGGGGGGCCGAACAATGAGCAGTTCTTC. Encoded protein: CASSLAPGGGPNNEQFF.

This rearrangement joins TRBV2 to TRBJ1-6, with TRBD1 as a possible D gene (6 bases). Germline V gene data show CDR1 as SNHLY and CDR2 as FYNNEI. Trimming took 1 base from V and 10 from J, leaving 14 bases between them. The CDR3 sequence is 15 residues long. This CDR3 is CASSEDQGPVSPLHF. DNA for the CDR3: TGTGCCAGCAGTGAAGATCAGGGGCCGGTGTCACCCCTCCACTTT.

The V gene is TRBV2, the J gene TRBJ1-5; TRBD1 agrees at 7 bases. V gave up 8 bases and J gave up 3 bases; unmatched junction bases: 13. Looked up from germline, CDR1 is SNHLY and CDR2 is FYNNEI. The CDR3 is made up of 16 amino acids. CDR3: CASQEKTGQYNQPQHF. The CDR3 DNA reads as TGTGCCAGCCAGGAGAAGACAGGGCAATACAATCAGCCCCAGCATTTT.

V usage is TRBV29-1 and J usage is TRBJ2-3; TRBD1 is a possible D gene (6 bases). Trimming took 6 bases from V and 0 from J, leaving 16 bases between them. The CDR3 has 15 residues. Per germline, CDR1 SQVTM and CDR2 ANQGSEA. CDR3 sequence: CSVPRGSSSTDTQYF. DNA of the CDR3: TGCAGCGTCCCCAGGGGTTCTTCTAGCACAGATACGCAGTATTTT.

The V gene is TRBV5-1, the J gene TRBJ2-2, with a possible D match to TRBD2 (7 bases). This CDR3 comprises 16 residues. Trimming took off 4 bases at V and 6 bases at J, with 19 bases between the two ends. CDR1 is SGHRS, CDR2 YFSETQ, per germline. CDR3 loop: CASSLRGGAVAGELFF. Written as DNA, the CDR3 is TGCGCCAGCAGCCTGCGAGGGGGGGCGGTGGCCGGGGAGCTGTTTTTT.

Only a few counts were recorded for this clone. V gene TRBV28 combines with J gene TRBJ2-1; 9 nucleotides line up with TRBD1. Germline V lookup: CDR1 MDHEN, CDR2 SYDVKM. This CDR3 has 12 amino acids. Trimming cost V 9 bases and J 7 bases; bases outside gene matches: 4. Here the CDR3 reads CASQGTGNEQFF. The DNA for the CDR3 is TGTGCCAGTCAAGGGACAGGGAATGAGCAGTTCTTC.

This sequence joins TRBV6-1 and TRBJ1-2; no clear D. With 7 bases removed from V and 0 bases from J, the gap between germline ends came to 15 bases. Per the germline V gene, CDR1 is MNHNS and CDR2 is SASEGT. This CDR3 has 15 residues. Written as DNA, the CDR3 is TGTGCCAGCACCGAACGGGAAGAGACTAACTATGGCTACACCTTC. It codes for CASTEREETNYGYTF.

This clone was picked up a small number of times. V is TRBV27 and J is TRBJ2-1; 9 bases map to TRBD2. The CDR3 totals 18 residues. Germline V gene sequence: CDR1 MNHEY, CDR2 SMNVEV (reference sequence). Trimming at V came to 5 bases and at J to 0 bases, leaving 11 bases not matched to a gene. In nucleotides, the CDR3 is TGTGCCAGCAGTAGGGCTAGCGGGGTCGTAGGCTCCTACAATGAGCAGTTCTTC. This translates into CASSRASGVVGSYNEQFF.

The rearrangement joins TRBV6-5 to TRBJ1-5; D unclear. The CDR3 is 16 amino acids. V was trimmed by 0 bases and J by 1 base, leaving 10 bases between them. In germline, CDR1 is MNHEY, CDR2 SVGAGI. Here the CDR3 reads CASSYSADISNQPQHF. The CDR3 DNA sequence: TGTGCCAGCAGTTACTCCGCCGACATCAGCAATCAGCCCCAGCATTTT.

This clone has only a few counts. The chain is built from TRBV9 and TRBJ1-1; TRBD1 matches 9 bases. Germline-derived CDR1 and CDR2 are SGDLS and YYNGEE. This CDR3 has 15 residues. The V and J ends lost 1 base and 0 bases, in that order; junction bases with no gene match: 1. The CDR3 region has the DNA TGTGCCAGCAGCGTAACAGGGGGCGTGAACACTGAAGCTTTCTTT. Translated, it gives CASSVTGGVNTEAFF. The whole variable domain, filled in from reference TRBV9 and TRBJ1-1, reads DSGVTQTPKHLITATGQRVTLRCSPRSGDLSVYWYQQSLDQGLQFLIQYYNGEERAKGNILERFSAQQFPDLHSELNLSSLELGDSALYFCASSVTGGVNTEAFFGQGTRLTVV.